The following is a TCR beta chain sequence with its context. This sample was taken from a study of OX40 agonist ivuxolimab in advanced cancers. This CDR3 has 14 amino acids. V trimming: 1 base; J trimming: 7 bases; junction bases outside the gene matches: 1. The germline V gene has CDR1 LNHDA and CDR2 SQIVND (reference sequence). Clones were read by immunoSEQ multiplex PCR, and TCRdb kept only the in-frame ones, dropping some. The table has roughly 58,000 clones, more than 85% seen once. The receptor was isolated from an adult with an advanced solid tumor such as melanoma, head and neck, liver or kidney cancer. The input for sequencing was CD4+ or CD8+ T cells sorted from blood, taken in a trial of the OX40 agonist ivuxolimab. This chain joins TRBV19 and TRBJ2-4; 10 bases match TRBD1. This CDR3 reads CASSIGGQGNIQYF. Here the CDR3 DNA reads TGTGCCAGTAGTATAGGGGGACAGGGGAACATTCAGTACTTC.